This is a list of T cell receptor beta chains from one sample in a study of blood T cell repertoires in COVID-19. Measured with immunoSEQ multiplex PCR; TCRdb has only the in-frame clones, and not every one. The repertoire includes 100,000 to 140,000 clones, around 89% of them detected once, and 6.8% sits in the top ten. The source material was peripheral blood. These receptors were collected from a man in his fifties with active or convalescent COVID-19. Both conserved end residues are trimmed from each CDR3. Part of the rows lack a size; the others show once, few, many or a class for expanded clones.

>TRBV30|once|TRBJ1-2
AWRSKGVSYGYT
>TRBV10-3|NA|TRBJ1-6
AISESPGQGNPLH
>TRBV19|NA|TRBJ1-4
ASSPGTATNEKLF
>TRBV28|NA|TRBJ2-7
ASSPSFEQY
>TRBV6-5|NA|TRBJ1-2
ASSYSGRDYGYT
>TRBV20-1|NA|TRBJ2-1
SASSGDSYNEQF
>TRBV6-5|NA|TRBJ2-3
AILSGRGRTDTQY
>TRBV29-1|few|TRBJ1-4
SVSDREGEKLF
>TRBV2|NA|TRBJ1-5
ASRIRGENQPQH
>TRBV6-2/TRBV6-3|NA|TRBJ2-1
ASSFNQREGEQF
>TRBV7-2|NA|TRBJ2-1
ASSSEALPDNEQF
>TRBV28|NA|TRBJ1-2
ASSPPGQGTYGYT
>TRBV6-2/TRBV6-3|NA|TRBJ2-7
ASSGGLAGVYEQY
>TRBV9|NA|TRBJ2-2
ASSVLSGELF
>TRBV6-4|few|TRBJ2-1
ASSPASGTNEQF
>TRBV14|NA|TRBJ2-1
ASSPERESYNEQF
>TRBV6-6|NA|TRBJ2-7
ATGQLTYEQY
>TRBV2|NA|TRBJ2-5
ASIGGRETQY
>TRBV19|NA|TRBJ1-1
ASSRPGDGTEAF
>TRBV18|NA|TRBJ1-6
ASSETGANSPLH
>TRBV6-1|once|TRBJ1-2
ASSVRVDTASGGYT
>TRBV28|NA|TRBJ1-1
ASSPGDRAMNTEAF
>TRBV10-1|NA|TRBJ2-1
ASSQLAGAYNEQF
>TRBV24-1|NA|TRBJ2-6
ATSDPPGTGVGANVLT
>TRBV10-2|NA|TRBJ2-3
ASRLAGGSPDTQY
>TRBV10-3|NA|TRBJ2-5
AISERETETQY
>TRBV3-1/TRBV3-2|NA|TRBJ2-2
ASSQELGGGVLGELF
>TRBV27|NA|TRBJ2-7
ASSLSLAGSPVGQY
>TRBV5-4|NA|TRBJ2-7
ASSPGGQGQREQY
>TRBV6-5|NA|TRBJ2-6
ASSPGGSGANVLT
>TRBV11-2|NA|TRBJ1-2
ASSSYRMGGYGYT
>TRBV28|NA|TRBJ1-1
ASSLKTGAMNTEAF
>TRBV4-3|NA|TRBJ2-1
ASSVGGEQF
>TRBV19|NA|TRBJ1-1
ASKDLNTEAF
>TRBV28|NA|TRBJ1-4
ATRDRVLAEKLF
>TRBV10-3|NA|TRBJ2-3
AINGSPGSDTQY
>TRBV10-1|NA|TRBJ2-2
ASPQPTQGAGGRRELF
>TRBV28|NA|TRBJ2-1
ASKVLAATYNEQF
>TRBV5-6|NA|TRBJ1-1
ASSPGTGHREAF
>TRBV20-1|NA|TRBJ1-5
SASDDRASNQPQH
>TRBV6-5|NA|TRBJ2-7
ASRRVGNGYEQY